A single sample is the source of the 30 T cell receptor beta chains below, sequenced in a study of CD8 T cells in Susac syndrome. The authors reverse transcribed about 0.5 to 1 ug RNA with random hexamers. One entry per CDR3 protein results from TCRdb running MiXCR on the immunoSEQ multiplex PCR reads. The table shows over 150,000 distinct CDR3 sequences, with about 96% occurring only once. Sequencing input: CD4+ T cells from PBMCs. The source is a human donor with Susac syndrome.

This chain links TRBV20-1 with TRBJ2-5, with D perhaps TRBD2 (6 bases). This CDR3 contains 15 residues. Trimming removed 0 bases from V and 1 base from J, with 12 bases in between. The germline V gene has CDR1 DFQATT and CDR2 SNEGSKA (reference sequence). The CDR3 coding sequence is TGCAGTGCTAGAGAGCTGGGAGGCTCCCAAGAGACCCAGTACTTC. This encodes CSARELGGSQETQYF.

The chain employs TRBV6-5 and TRBJ1-2; 8 positions agree with TRBD1. CDR1 MNHEY and CDR2 SVGAGI come from the germline V gene. Losses at the gene ends were 5 bases for V and 8 bases for J; bases not matched to a gene: 13. The CDR3 runs 15 residues. CDR3: CASSPDRGRGGGYTF. CDR3 nucleotides: TGTGCCAGCAGTCCCGACAGGGGCCGGGGGGGAGGCTACACCTTC.

V and J are TRBV6-1 and TRBJ2-4; D call uncertain. From germline, CDR1 is MNHNS and CDR2 SASEGT. The V end lost 6 bases, the J end lost 0 bases, and 12 bases lay between the germline ends. This CDR3 comprises 15 residues. The CDR3 nucleotides are TGTGCCAGCAGCCCCGTCGGGTTAGCCAAAAACATTCAGTACTTC. Its translation is CASSPVGLAKNIQYF.

The chain carries TRBV28 and TRBJ1-2; D is undetermined. Germline lookup yields CDR1 MDHEN and CDR2 SYDVKM. Trimming cost V 4 bases and J 8 bases, with 8 bases left between them. This CDR3 spans 11 amino acids. Written as DNA, the CDR3 is TGTGCCAGCAGTTCTGGTCGCGGCTACACCTTC. It codes for CASSSGRGYTF.

The V gene is TRBV20-1, the J gene TRBJ2-3; D not resolved. CDR3 length: 13 amino acids. The germline V gene encodes CDR1 DFQATT and CDR2 SNEGSKA (reference sequence). CDR3 bases: TGCAGGGGTTCGGCAATAAGGGCAGATACGCAGTATTTT. The encoded protein is CRGSAIRADTQYF.

The table lists this clonotype with a count of one. The chain has TRBV29-1 and TRBJ2-5, with 7 bases lining up with TRBD1. The CDR3 has 12 residues. Germline V gene sequence: CDR1 SQVTM, CDR2 ANQGSEA. V was clipped by 4 bases and J by 5 bases; unmatched bases: 4. The CDR3 loop reads CSVGSQGETQYF. CDR3 nucleotides: TGCAGCGTTGGGTCACAGGGGGAGACCCAGTACTTC. Full variable domain (remainder filled in from reference TRBV29-1 and TRBJ2-5): SAVISQKPSRDICQRGTSLTIQCQVDSQVTMMFWYRQQPGQSLTLIATANQGSEATYESGFVIDKFPISRPNLTFSTLTVSNMSPEDSSIYLCSVGSQGETQYFGPGTRLLVL.

V usage is TRBV11-1 and J usage is TRBJ2-6; D ambiguous. The CDR3 totals 13 residues. Between the trimmed V and J ends, which lost 4 bases and 6 bases, there was a span of 7 bases. The V gene's germline CDR1 is SGHAT and CDR2 FQDESV (reference sequence). The CDR3 DNA follows: TGTGCCAGCAGCTCCCTGGTGGCCAACGTCCTGACTTTC. The encoded protein is CASSSLVANVLTF.

The V and J genes are TRBV6-5 and TRBJ2-1; 7 positions match TRBD2. In germline, CDR1 is MNHEY, CDR2 SVGAGI. This CDR3 has 15 amino acids. Losses at the gene ends were 4 bases for V and 6 bases for J; bases not matched to a gene: 9. In DNA, the CDR3 is TGTGCCAGCAGTTCCCCGCGGGACTATCTCAATGAGCAGTTCTTC. Its translation: CASSSPRDYLNEQFF.

This clonotype was observed once. A junction boundary mismatches the germline segment, possibly from a read error. This chain links TRBV7-9 with TRBJ1-1; D remains ambiguous. CDR1 is SEHNR and CDR2 is FQNEAQ in the germline V gene (reference sequence). CDR3 size: 14 residues. The CDR3 here is CASSLALAGGVRIF. The CDR3 nucleotides are TGTGCCAGCAGCTTAGCGCTAGCGGGTGGTGTGAGGATCTTT.

V and J are TRBV20-1 and TRBJ1-2, with D possibly TRBD1 on 6 matching bases. Per the germline V gene, CDR1 is DFQATT and CDR2 is SNEGSKA (reference sequence). The ends were cut back, 7 bases at V and 2 bases at J, with 14 bases in the middle. CDR3 length: 13 residues. The DNA of the CDR3 is TGCAGTGGTATTCCGCAGGGGAACTATGGCTACACCTTC. This gives the protein CSGIPQGNYGYTF.

V usage is TRBV5-6 and J usage is TRBJ2-4, with a weak D call TRBD2 (6 bases). Trimming pared 6 bases from V and 7 bases from J, leaving 17 bases between. The CDR3 spans 14 residues. Germline-derived CDR1 and CDR2 are SGHDT and YYEEEE. The CDR3 loop reads CASTRGTPGNIQYF. DNA of the CDR3: TGTGCCAGCACCCGGGGGACCCCGGGGAACATTCAGTACTTC.

The V gene is TRBV15, the J gene TRBJ2-7; the D gene is possibly TRBD2 (6 bases). Germline-derived CDR1 and CDR2 are LNHNV and YYDKDF (reference sequence). V was clipped by 3 bases and J by 6 bases, with 18 bases between them. The CDR3 sequence is 15 residues long. CDR3 DNA: TGTGCCACCAGCAGGTCTGGAGGCGGGATCGGCGAGCAGTACTTC. Its translation: CATSRSGGGIGEQYF.

The chain has TRBV11-2 and TRBJ2-7; D ambiguous. The V gene's germline CDR1 is SGHAT and CDR2 FQNNGV. With 5 bases removed from V and 0 bases from J, the gap between germline ends came to 17 bases. The length of the CDR3 is 16 residues. The DNA of the CDR3 is TGTGCCAGCAGCCCCCTGAGCCGGACCAGCTCCTACGAGCAGTACTTC. Protein sequence: CASSPLSRTSSYEQYF.

The J gene is TRBJ2-5, the V gene TRBV7-2; 7 bases fit TRBD2. V was clipped by 0 bases and J by 5 bases; unmatched bases: 6. Germline loops: CDR1 SGHTA, CDR2 FQGNSA. The CDR3 loop spans 15 amino acids. In DNA, the CDR3 is TGTGCCAGCAGCTTAGCAGCGGGGAAATTGGAGACCCAGTACTTC. It translates to CASSLAAGKLETQYF.

The rearrangement uses TRBV24-1 and TRBJ1-5, with D unresolved. Trimming left V 5 bases short and J 2 bases short, with 12 bases between. Germline lookup yields CDR1 KGHDR and CDR2 SFDVKD. The CDR3 spans 15 residues. The chain's CDR3 is CATSAATSGNQPQHF. The CDR3 bases are TGTGCCACCAGTGCTGCGACGAGCGGCAATCAGCCCCAGCATTTT.

The rearrangement links TRBV20-1 to TRBJ2-5, with TRBD1 matching over 7 bases. Germline V CDR1 and CDR2: DFQATT, SNEGSKA (reference sequence). The junction had 10 bases not matched to a gene; V was cut back by 3 bases and J by 6 bases. This CDR3 is 14 amino acids long. The CDR3 is CSASTRQGVQTQYF. CDR3 in DNA: TGCAGTGCTAGCACCCGGCAGGGGGTACAGACCCAGTACTTC.

V and J are TRBV28 and TRBJ1-2; D is uncertain. CDR1 MDHEN and CDR2 SYDVKM come from the germline V gene. The CDR3 has 13 amino acids. Trimming pared 6 bases from V and 4 bases from J, leaving 12 bases between. The CDR3 protein is CASSLAALYGYTF. CDR3 DNA sequence: TGTGCCAGCAGCCTAGCGGCCCTCTATGGCTACACCTTC.

The chain has TRBV21-1 and TRBJ1-3. TRBV21-1 is deemed a pseudogene. The CDR3 has 16 residues. This CDR3 is CASSNGNRRSGNTIYF. Here the CDR3 DNA reads TGTGCCAGCAGCAACGGCAACAGACGCTCTGGAAACACCATATATTTT.

V and J are TRBV10-3 and TRBJ1-2, with 9 nucleotides matching TRBD1. The CDR3 sequence is 15 residues long. Trimming cost V 4 bases and J 2 bases; bases outside gene matches: 5. Per the germline V gene, CDR1 is ENHRY and CDR2 is SYGVKD. For the CDR3, the DNA is TGTGCCATCAGTGCGGGACAGGGAGGCAACTATGGCTACACCTTC. It codes for CAISAGQGGNYGYTF.

This clonotype was detected only once. The V gene is TRBV30, the J gene TRBJ2-1; D not certain. Trimming stripped 1 base from V and 7 bases from J, with 11 bases between. Germline V gene data show CDR1 as GTSNPN and CDR2 as SVGIG (reference sequence). The CDR3 runs to 13 residues. DNA for the CDR3: TGTGCCTGGAGTGGGGAAATGAGGAATGAGCAGTTCTTC. Translated: CAWSGEMRNEQFF.

CDR3 nucleotide sequence: TGTGCCAGCAGCGTAGGGGGACAGGTAGCCAACGTCCTGACTTTC. Its translation: CASSVGGQVANVLTF. The chain uses TRBV9 and TRBJ2-6; 8 bases are a match to TRBD1. The trim removed 0 bases at V and 7 bases at J, leaving 3 bases unmatched. The length of the CDR3 is 15 residues. Germline V gives CDR1 SGDLS, CDR2 YYNGEE.

The chain is built from TRBV6-5 and TRBJ2-1; unclear D gene. With 6 bases removed from V and 2 bases from J, the gap between germline ends came to 5 bases. CDR1 and CDR2 from the germline V gene are MNHEY and SVGAGI. CDR3 length: 12 residues. The CDR3 DNA is TGTGCCAGCAGCGACACCTACAATGAGCAGTTCTTC. Residues: CASSDTYNEQFF.

The rearrangement joins TRBV10-3 to TRBJ2-3; no firm D call. The V and J ends lost 5 bases and 0 bases respectively, with 3 bases between them. The CDR3 loop spans 12 amino acids. The germline V gene encodes CDR1 ENHRY and CDR2 SYGVKD. This chain's CDR3 is CAISTSTDTQYF. DNA of the CDR3: TGTGCCATCAGTACCAGCACAGATACGCAGTATTTT.

The chain employs TRBV30 and TRBJ1-1; D is possibly TRBD1 (6 bases). The germline gives CDR1 GTSNPN, CDR2 SVGIG (reference sequence). The V gene lost 2 bases and the J gene lost 9 bases, with 10 bases spanning the gap. This CDR3 region has 11 residues. In nucleotides, the CDR3 is TGTGCCTGGAGTCCGACAGGCCAAGCTTTCTTT. Translation gives CAWSPTGQAFF.

CDR3 sequence (DNA): TGTGCCTCCCAGGGGGGGCTAGGGAGAGACATTCAGTACTTC. The encoded protein is CASQGGLGRDIQYF. The V and J genes are TRBV7-9 and TRBJ2-4; perhaps D is TRBD1 or TRBD2 (7 bases each). The CDR3 totals 14 residues. Germline-derived CDR1 and CDR2 are SEHNR and FQNEAQ (reference sequence). V was clipped by 11 bases and J by 8 bases, with 22 bases between them.

The gene calls are TRBV12-3 or TRBV12-4 and TRBJ2-7; the match to TRBD2 covers 8 bases. V lost 3 bases, J lost 4 bases, and 8 bases stayed unmatched. The CDR3 has 15 residues. DNA of the CDR3: TGTGCCAGCAGTTTTGTGACGGGAGGGTGGTACGAGCAGTACTTC. This gives the protein CASSFVTGGWYEQYF.

The V gene is TRBV9, the J gene TRBJ2-7; D is perhaps TRBD2 (5 bases). Trimming stripped 4 bases from V and 7 bases from J, with 21 bases between. In germline, CDR1 is SGDLS, CDR2 YYNGEE. There are 15 residues in the CDR3. The CDR3 region is CASSPQLTGGGEQYF. In DNA form, the CDR3 reads TGTGCCAGCAGCCCCCAGTTGACCGGTGGAGGAGAGCAGTACTTC.

The chain joins TRBV20-1 to TRBJ2-5; 9 nucleotides align to TRBD2. CDR1 and CDR2 (germline): DFQATT, SNEGSKA (reference sequence). Trimming at V came to 6 bases and at J to 7 bases, leaving 18 bases not matched to a gene. The length of the CDR3 is 16 residues. In nucleotides, the CDR3 is TGCAGTGCCCAATCATTAGCGGGGGTCCCCGAAGGGACCCAGTACTTC. It codes for CSAQSLAGVPEGTQYF.

The chain has TRBV30 and TRBJ1-1; 7 bases agree with TRBD1. The CDR3 has 15 residues. J gave up 6 bases and V 0 bases, and 10 bases lay outside the gene matches. Germline V gene lookup returns CDR1 GTSNPN and CDR2 SVGIG (reference sequence). Here the CDR3 reads CAWSVGPGGFPEAFF. As DNA, the CDR3 is TGTGCCTGGAGTGTAGGTCCAGGGGGGTTCCCTGAAGCTTTCTTT.

This clonotype was seen only once. This sequence joins TRBV29-1 and TRBJ1-1, with D possibly being TRBD1 (6 bases). V dropped 8 bases and J dropped 5 bases, with 18 bases sitting between them. CDR3 length: 13 residues. CDR1 and CDR2 from the germline V gene are SQVTM and ANQGSEA. CDR3 loop: CSSSYRVGTEAFF. The CDR3 region has the DNA TGCAGCTCCAGCTACAGGGTAGGGACTGAAGCTTTCTTT.